This T cell receptor beta chain was found in a study of glioma-infiltrating T cells. In the study overall: Glioblastomas were WHO grade IV, sampled at first diagnosis; low-grade were grade II. Blood libraries targeted about 4- to 11-fold coverage of some 980,000 T cells. Study-level points and caveats: Above-expected tissue-blood divergence occurred in all gliomas, most in low-grade ones.

The iRepertoire nested amplicon-rescue multiplex PCR amplified TCR alpha and beta CDR3s from RNA. Via MiXCR, TCRdb re-called the multiplex PCR reads, giving one row per CDR3 protein. The sample shows about 410,000 distinct CDR3 sequences, roughly 41% of them seen only once. As to this clonotype: Its antigen is as yet unknown. It may be a read error: a sequence one base away is much more abundant.

Trimming took 3 bases from V and 6 from J, leaving 18 bases between them. The CDR3 contains 16 residues. Germline values: CDR1 LNHNV, CDR2 YYDKDF (reference sequence). The J gene is TRBJ2-4, the V gene TRBV15, with D maybe TRBD2 (6 bases). The sample comprised glioma tissue, nonneoplastic brain tissue, or PBMCs (not recorded which). The receptor comes from a human donor with low-grade glioma or glioblastoma, undergoing nonglioma brain surgery, or in good health (not recorded which). The chain's CDR3 is CATSSPGSSGLNIQYF. The CDR3 DNA reads as TGTGCCACCAGCAGCCCCGGGAGTAGCGGTTTAAACATTCAGTACTTC.